These T cell receptor beta chains were read from a single sample in a study of B cell selection in AIRE deficiency. Here immunoSEQ multiplex PCR was the method, and the copy in TCRdb shows in-frame clones only, minus some. The table shows tens of thousands of clones, with about 95% occurring only once. The specimen sequenced was CD4+CD127+ conventional T cells sorted from PBMCs. These receptors originate from a human donor in good health. Each CDR3 is given with its conserved first and last residue. Each record gives: CDR3 protein, CDR3 DNA, clone size, J gene, V gene, D gene. A D gene is named only where the DNA matches it firmly. Clone size is not always given. Where it is, it says once, few, many or a class for expanded clones.

CDR3: CSVEPRDSASTDTQYF; DNA: TGCAGCGTTGAACCCCGGGACTCAGCTAGCACAGATACGCAGTATTTT; size: once; J: TRBJ2-3; V: TRBV29-1; D: .
CDR3: CASRAFRTDNEQFF; DNA: TGTGCCAGCAGGGCTTTTAGAACCGACAATGAGCAGTTCTTC; size: once; J: TRBJ2-1; V: TRBV6-5; D: .
CDR3: CAISVTGTSAIEQFF; DNA: TGTGCCATCAGTGTCACCGGGACTAGCGCGATTGAGCAGTTCTTC; size: .; J: TRBJ2-1; V: TRBV10-3; D: TRBD2
CDR3: CASSLDRGLRGEQYF; DNA: TGTGCCAGCAGCTTGGACAGGGGGCTTCGTGGAGAGCAGTACTTC; size: once; J: TRBJ2-7; V: TRBV5-2; D: .
CDR3: CASRLAGETYEQYF; DNA: TGTGCCAGCAGGCTAGCGGGAGAGACCTACGAGCAGTACTTC; size: .; J: TRBJ2-7; V: TRBV28; D: TRBD2
CDR3: CASSLEVFGELFF; DNA: TGTGCCAGCAGCTTAGAGGTTTTCGGGGAGCTGTTTTTT; size: .; J: TRBJ2-2; V: TRBV11-2; D: .
CDR3: CASSTVGGETQYF; DNA: TGTGCCAGCAGCACCGTTGGGGGAGAGACCCAGTACTTC; size: once; J: TRBJ2-5; V: TRBV6-5; D: .
CDR3: CASRLAGGRRDTQYF; DNA: TGTGCCAGTAGGCTAGCGGGAGGCCGCCGGGATACGCAGTATTTT; size: .; J: TRBJ2-3; V: TRBV19; D: TRBD2
CDR3: CASSEILGSPLHF; DNA: TGTGCCAGCAGTGAAATACTCGGATCACCCCTCCACTTT; size: .; J: TRBJ1-6; V: TRBV2; D: .
CDR3: CASSRNTGSAVKNTDTQYF; DNA: TGTGCCAGCAGCCGGAACACAGGGTCCGCCGTAAAGAACACAGATACGCAGTATTTT; size: .; J: TRBJ2-3; V: TRBV4-2; D: .
CDR3: CASSLGAGPSYEQYF; DNA: TGTGCCAGCAGCTTAGGCGCAGGGCCCTCCTACGAGCAGTACTTC; size: .; J: TRBJ2-7; V: TRBV11-3; D: .
CDR3: CASSLWPGVTVSAYNEQFF; DNA: TGTGCCAGCAGTTTATGGCCCGGAGTGACAGTGTCCGCCTACAATGAGCAGTTCTTC; size: once; J: TRBJ2-1; V: TRBV28; D: .
CDR3: CASKEQRYTGELFF; DNA: TGTGCCAGCAAGGAACAGCGTTACACCGGGGAGCTGTTTTTT; size: once; J: TRBJ2-2; V: TRBV6-1; D: .
CDR3: CASSLEAGRQSEQFF; DNA: TGTGCCAGCAGCTTAGAAGCGGGACGACAGAGTGAGCAGTTCTTC; size: .; J: TRBJ2-1; V: TRBV7-7; D: TRBD2
CDR3: CASSSHRGTEAFF; DNA: TGCGCCAGCAGCTCCCACAGGGGGACTGAAGCTTTCTTT; size: .; J: TRBJ1-1; V: TRBV5-1; D: TRBD1
CDR3: CASSGGGADTQYF; DNA: TGTGCCAGCAGCGGAGGGGGCGCGGATACGCAGTATTTT; size: once; J: TRBJ2-3; V: TRBV9; D: TRBD1
CDR3: CASSFGRTRTHYGYTF; DNA: TGTGCCAGCAGTTTTGGCAGGACACGGACTCACTATGGCTACACCTTC; size: .; J: TRBJ1-2; V: TRBV5-6; D: .
CDR3: CASSLDRVNGYTF; DNA: TGTGCCAGCAGCTTAGACAGGGTAAATGGCTACACCTTC; size: .; J: TRBJ1-2; V: TRBV2; D: TRBD1
CDR3: CASSYSTAYEQYF; DNA: TGTGCCAGCAGTTATTCGACCGCCTACGAGCAGTACTTC; size: .; J: TRBJ2-7; V: TRBV6-6; D: .
CDR3: CSVATTDTQYF; DNA: TGCAGCGTTGCAACCACAGATACGCAGTATTTT; size: .; J: TRBJ2-3; V: TRBV29-1; D: .
CDR3: CASSFTEWGYTF; DNA: TGTGCCAGCAGTTTCACCGAGTGGGGCTACACCTTC; size: once; J: TRBJ1-2; V: TRBV28; D: .
CDR3: CASHPLSGGTYNEQFF; DNA: TGTGCCAGCCATCCCCTATCCGGAGGGACCTACAATGAGCAGTTCTTC; size: .; J: TRBJ2-1; V: TRBV28; D: .
CDR3: CASSYALAGVGNEQFF; DNA: TGTGCCAGCAGTTACGCGCTAGCGGGAGTGGGCAATGAGCAGTTCTTC; size: .; J: TRBJ2-1; V: TRBV6-6; D: TRBD2